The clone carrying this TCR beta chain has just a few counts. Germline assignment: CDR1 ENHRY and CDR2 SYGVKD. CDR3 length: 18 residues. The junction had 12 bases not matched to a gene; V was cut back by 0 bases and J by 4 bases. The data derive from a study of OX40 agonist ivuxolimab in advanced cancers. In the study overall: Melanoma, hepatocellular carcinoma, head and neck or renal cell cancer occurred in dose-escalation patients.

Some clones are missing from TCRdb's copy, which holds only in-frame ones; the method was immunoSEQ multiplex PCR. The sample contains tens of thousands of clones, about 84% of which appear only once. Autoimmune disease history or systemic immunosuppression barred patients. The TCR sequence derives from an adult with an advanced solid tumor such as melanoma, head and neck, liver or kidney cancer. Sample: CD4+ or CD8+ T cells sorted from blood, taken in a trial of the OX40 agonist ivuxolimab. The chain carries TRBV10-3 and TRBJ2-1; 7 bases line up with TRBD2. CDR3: CAISESINPSGMYNEQFF. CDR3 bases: TGTGCCATCAGTGAGTCGATTAATCCTAGCGGAATGTACAATGAGCAGTTCTTC.